This T cell receptor (beta chain) was retrieved from a study of regulatory T cells in long-lasting Graves disease (dated by TCRdb to the early 2020s). With regard to the full study: Persistent Graves' disease was defined as persistently positive TSH receptor autoantibodies together with antithyroid drug treatment for over 5 years. The study was registered as a clinical trial and conducted in China. A total of approximately 35 samples underwent TCR sequencing: about 13 from persistent and some 20 from newly diagnosed Graves' disease patients. Persistent Graves' disease patients were compared with newly diagnosed Graves' disease patients by peripheral blood TCR sequencing and RNA sequencing. In the clinical cohort, patients with persistent Graves' disease had used antithyroid drugs for an average of about 10 years.

The CDR1 and CDR2 encoded by the germline V gene (reference sequence) are LGHDT and YNNKEL. The trim is 2 bases for V and 0 bases for J, with a gap of 2 bases between the germline ends. The CDR3 runs 12 amino acids, cysteine and phenylalanine included. Kept here is only the CDR3 DNA, which spans 36 bases and is read in frame from base 1. Broad study findings and their caveats: As a limitation, the authors acknowledged that the small sample size may reduce accuracy. Lower TCR Shannon entropy and fewer highly expanded clones were observed in persistent Graves' disease patients than in newly diagnosed patients, which suggested clonal expansion. Peripheral blood alone was examined, since thyroid tissue, which constituted the primary lesion, could not be accessed. Only the TCR beta chain was sequenced and analyzed. Persistent disease showed preferential use of TRBV28, TRBJ1-2 and TRBJ2-5, whereas newly diagnosed disease favored TRBV20-1 and TRBJ2-1. Persistent patients shared more public clonotypes among themselves (more than 2,500) than newly diagnosed patients did (more than 950).

Library construction relied on multiplex PCR. The run used an Illumina HiSeq 4000. TCR beta libraries were built with iRepertoire HTBI primers and Arm-PCR amplification of CDR3 regions. PCR products were gel purified before sequencing. The study's processing was this. Gene usage analysis of CDR3 amino acid clonotypes relied on the approximately 60 TRBV and 14 TRBJ segments identified across samples. COPE and FqMerger were used to merge filtered high-quality paired reads into contigs. Contigs were aligned with BLAST to IMGT TRBV, TRBD and TRBJ reference genes, and CDR3 was defined per IMGT. Clonotypes above 0.1% frequency were classified as highly expanded clones. Shannon entropy was used to measure repertoire diversity, and the Gini coefficient was used to measure V-J evenness. Clonotypes shared by more than one individual were considered public. Using fastp at Q25 and MiXCR, TCRdb reprocessed the public reads and kept productive beta chains. All rows with the same CDR3 protein become a single entry with the most common DNA and genes. These V and J calls are TCRdb output, not the study's own analysis. The table for this sample lists a few hundred thousand distinct CDR3 sequences; around 20% of them were counted only once. The ten most abundant clones make up around 24% of the sample.

This clonotype has ten or more counts. This clone's antigen is unknown. The record has no base qualities; no much larger clone is one base away. This specimen's time point label, interpreted: persistent/refractory GD, antithyroid drugs over 5 years with positive TRAb. For both TCR sequencing and RNA sequencing, RNA was extracted from PBMCs in TRIzol. Graves' disease was diagnosed according to American Thyroid Association guidelines. Recruitment of patients was carried out at an endocrinology department in Xi'an, China. From each patient, 7.5 to 9.5 milliliters of peripheral blood was collected into an EDTA anticoagulant tube. Ficoll Paque Plus density gradient separation was used to isolate PBMCs, and no additional T cell sorting was done. RNA quality was checked with an Agilent 2100 Bioanalyzer and agarose gel, and concentration with a NanoDrop 2000.

This material consisted of peripheral blood mononuclear cells (PBMCs), taken when the disease was refractory, from a patient treated with antithyroid drugs. The source of this sequence is a female donor with Graves disease. The chain links TRBV3-1 with TRBJ2-7; the D gene is not confidently resolved. The DNA sequence is TGTGCCAGCAGCCAACGCTCCTACGAGCAGTACTTC. Its coded protein is CASSQRSYEQYF.